This T cell receptor (beta chain) is drawn from a study of radiotherapy plus CTLA-4 blockade in lung cancer. Chemo-refractory metastatic non-small-cell lung cancer patients received focal radiation with ipilimumab CTLA-4 blockade. Study-level findings and limits: Blood-borne expansion of tumor-derived TCR clones followed radiotherapy plus ipilimumab.

CDR1 is LNHDA, CDR2 SQIVND, per germline (reference sequence). V lost 5 bases and J 4 bases, leaving 8 bases between the germline ends. The CDR3 is 12 residues long. Here immunoSEQ multiplex PCR was the method, and the copy in TCRdb shows in-frame clones only, minus some. The sample carries about 43,000 clones, around 70% recorded once. This clone was found many times. Its antigen is as yet unknown. The receptor's source is a human donor with non-small cell lung cancer who had a partial response to radiotherapy plus ipilimumab. This rearrangement joins TRBV19 to TRBJ1-2; D unclear. The specimen was peripheral blood, collected from a patient treated with radiotherapy plus ipilimumab. CDR3 coding DNA: TGTGCCAGTAGTCCTCGGTCCTATGGCTACACCTTC. Its protein product is CASSPRSYGYTF.